The entry below describes one TCR beta chain. What it binds is not known. One junction end disagrees with the germline gene, perhaps due to a read error. The data were obtained in a study of blood T cells in healthy people across ages. Germline lookup yields CDR1 SGHRS and CDR2 YFSETQ. The CDR3 length is 14 residues. The authors ran a second PCR of about 7 to 11 cycles using a sample-barcoded 5' primer and a J-beta primer mix. Each CDR3 protein is one row after TCRdb ran MiXCR on the 5' RACE reads. The repertoire holds approximately 1,700,000 distinct CDR3 sequences, 35% to 50% seen once, with approximately 22% in the top ten. Points from the study as a whole: Strong correlation was found linking TCR beta diversity to naive T cell percentage.

The genes are TRBV5-1 and TRBJ2-7; the match to TRBD1 covers 7 bases. Sequencing used blood. The sequence came from a human donor in good health. This chain's CDR3 is CASTKGASTYERYF. CDR3 nucleotides: TGCGCCAGCACCAAGGGGGCTTCGACCTACGAGCGGTACTTC.